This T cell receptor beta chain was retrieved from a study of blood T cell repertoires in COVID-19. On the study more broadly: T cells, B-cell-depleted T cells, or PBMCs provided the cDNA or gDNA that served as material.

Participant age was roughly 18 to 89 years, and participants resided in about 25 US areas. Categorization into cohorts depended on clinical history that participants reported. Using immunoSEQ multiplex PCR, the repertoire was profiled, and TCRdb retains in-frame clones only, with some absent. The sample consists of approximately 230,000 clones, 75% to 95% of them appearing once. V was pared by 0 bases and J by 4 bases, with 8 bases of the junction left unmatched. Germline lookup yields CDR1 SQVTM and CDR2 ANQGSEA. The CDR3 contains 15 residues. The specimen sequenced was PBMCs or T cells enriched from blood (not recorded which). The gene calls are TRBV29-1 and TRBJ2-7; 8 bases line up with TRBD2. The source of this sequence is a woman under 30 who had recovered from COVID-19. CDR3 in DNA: TGCAGCGTTGAAGAGAGGGTAGCGGGATTTTACGAGCAGTACTTC. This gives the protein CSVEERVAGFYEQYF.